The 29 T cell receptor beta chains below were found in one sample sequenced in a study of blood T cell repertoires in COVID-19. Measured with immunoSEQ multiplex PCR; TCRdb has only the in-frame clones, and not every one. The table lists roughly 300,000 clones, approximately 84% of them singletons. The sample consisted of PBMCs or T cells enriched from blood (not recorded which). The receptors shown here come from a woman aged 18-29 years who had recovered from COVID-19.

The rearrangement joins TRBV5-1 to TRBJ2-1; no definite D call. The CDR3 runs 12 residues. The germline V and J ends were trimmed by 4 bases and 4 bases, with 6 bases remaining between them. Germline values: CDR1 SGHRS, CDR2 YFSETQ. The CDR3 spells CASSATYNEQFF. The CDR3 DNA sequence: TGCGCCAGCAGCGCAACTTACAATGAGCAGTTCTTC.

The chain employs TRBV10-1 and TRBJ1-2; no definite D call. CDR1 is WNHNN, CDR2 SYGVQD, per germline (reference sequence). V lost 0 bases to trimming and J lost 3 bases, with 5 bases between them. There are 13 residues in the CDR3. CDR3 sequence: CASSESRYYGYTF. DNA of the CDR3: TGCGCCAGCAGTGAGTCACGGTACTATGGCTACACCTTC.

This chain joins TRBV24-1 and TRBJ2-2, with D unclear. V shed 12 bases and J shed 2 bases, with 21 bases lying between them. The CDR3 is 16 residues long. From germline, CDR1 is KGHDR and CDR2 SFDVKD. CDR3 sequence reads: CAVQRASNSNTGELFF. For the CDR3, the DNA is TGTGCCGTCCAACGTGCCAGTAATTCCAACACCGGGGAGCTGTTTTTT.

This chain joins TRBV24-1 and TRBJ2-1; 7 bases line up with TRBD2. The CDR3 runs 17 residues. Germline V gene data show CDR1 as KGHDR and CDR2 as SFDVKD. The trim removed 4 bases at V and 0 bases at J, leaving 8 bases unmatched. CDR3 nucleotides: TGTGCCACCAGTGACCCTAGCGGAGGGAGCTCCTACAATGAGCAGTTCTTC. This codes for CATSDPSGGSSYNEQFF.

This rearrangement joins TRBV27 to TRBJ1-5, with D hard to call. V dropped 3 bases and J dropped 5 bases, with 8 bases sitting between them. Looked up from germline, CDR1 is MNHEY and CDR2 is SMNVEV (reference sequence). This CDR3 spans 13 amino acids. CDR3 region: CASSFGLDQPQHF. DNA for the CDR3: TGTGCCAGCAGTTTCGGACTCGATCAGCCCCAGCATTTT.

In DNA, the CDR3 is TGCGCCAGCAGCCAGGCGGGACTGCCTCAAGAGACCCAGTACTTC. It translates to CASSQAGLPQETQYF. This chain uses TRBV4-1 with TRBJ2-5; TRBD2 is a possible D gene (6 bases). Trimming left V 3 bases short and J 2 bases short, with 13 bases between. CDR1 and CDR2 from the germline V gene are MGHRA and YSYEKL. The CDR3 covers 15 residues.

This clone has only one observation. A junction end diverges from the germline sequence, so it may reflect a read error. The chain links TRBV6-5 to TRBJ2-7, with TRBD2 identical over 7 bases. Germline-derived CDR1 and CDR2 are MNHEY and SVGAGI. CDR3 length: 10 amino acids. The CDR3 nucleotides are TGTGCCACCCCGAGTGGGAGGGAGGGCTTC. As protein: CATPSGREGF.

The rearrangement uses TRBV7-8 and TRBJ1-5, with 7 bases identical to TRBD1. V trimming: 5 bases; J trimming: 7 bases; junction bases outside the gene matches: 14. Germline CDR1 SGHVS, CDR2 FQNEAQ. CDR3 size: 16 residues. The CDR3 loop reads CASSKTRDSSRQPQHF. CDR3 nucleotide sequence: TGTGCCAGCAGCAAAACCCGGGACAGTTCTAGACAGCCCCAGCATTTT.

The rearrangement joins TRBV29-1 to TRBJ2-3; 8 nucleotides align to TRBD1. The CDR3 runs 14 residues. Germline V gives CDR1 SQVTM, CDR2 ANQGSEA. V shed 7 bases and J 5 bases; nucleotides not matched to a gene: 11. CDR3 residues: CSGARQGILDTQYF. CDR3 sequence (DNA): TGCAGCGGAGCGAGACAGGGGATTCTAGATACGCAGTATTTT.

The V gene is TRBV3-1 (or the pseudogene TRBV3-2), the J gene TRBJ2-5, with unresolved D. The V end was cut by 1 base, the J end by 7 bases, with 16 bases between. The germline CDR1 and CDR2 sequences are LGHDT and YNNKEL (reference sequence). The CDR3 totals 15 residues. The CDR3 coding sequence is TGTGCCAGCAGCCAAGCGGTAGACTCATACGGGACCCAGTACTTC. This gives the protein CASSQAVDSYGTQYF.

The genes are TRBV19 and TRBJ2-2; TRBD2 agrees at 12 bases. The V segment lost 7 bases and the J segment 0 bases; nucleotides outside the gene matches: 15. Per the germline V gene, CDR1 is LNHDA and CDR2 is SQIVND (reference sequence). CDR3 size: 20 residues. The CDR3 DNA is TGTGCCAGTACCATCCCGAGGCTAGCGGGAGGGCCCTCGAACACCGGGGAGCTGTTTTTT. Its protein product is CASTIPRLAGGPSNTGELFF.

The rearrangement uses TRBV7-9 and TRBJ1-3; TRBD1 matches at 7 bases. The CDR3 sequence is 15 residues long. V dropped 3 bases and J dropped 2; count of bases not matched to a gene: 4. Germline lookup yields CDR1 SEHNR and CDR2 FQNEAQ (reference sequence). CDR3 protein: CASSFRQGPGNTIYF. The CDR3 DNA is TGTGCCAGCAGCTTCCGACAGGGCCCTGGAAACACCATATATTTT. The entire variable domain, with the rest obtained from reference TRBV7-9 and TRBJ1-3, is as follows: DTGVSQNPRHKITKRGQNVTFRCDPISEHNRLYWYRQTLGQGPEFLTYFQNEAQLEKSRLLSDRFSAERPKGSFSTLEIQRTEQGDSAMYLCASSFRQGPGNTIYFGEGSWLTVV.

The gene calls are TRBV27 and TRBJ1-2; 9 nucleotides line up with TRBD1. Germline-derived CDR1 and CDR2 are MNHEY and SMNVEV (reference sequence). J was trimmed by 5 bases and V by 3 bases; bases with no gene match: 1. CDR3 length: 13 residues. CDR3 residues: CASSFGQGYGYTF. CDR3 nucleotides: TGTGCCAGCAGTTTCGGACAGGGGTATGGCTACACCTTC.

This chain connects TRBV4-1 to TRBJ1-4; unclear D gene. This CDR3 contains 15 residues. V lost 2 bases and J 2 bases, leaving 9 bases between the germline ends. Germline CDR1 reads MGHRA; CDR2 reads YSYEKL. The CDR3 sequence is CASSQTRVTNEKLFF. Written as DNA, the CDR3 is TGCGCCAGCAGCCAAACTCGGGTCACTAATGAAAAACTGTTTTTT.

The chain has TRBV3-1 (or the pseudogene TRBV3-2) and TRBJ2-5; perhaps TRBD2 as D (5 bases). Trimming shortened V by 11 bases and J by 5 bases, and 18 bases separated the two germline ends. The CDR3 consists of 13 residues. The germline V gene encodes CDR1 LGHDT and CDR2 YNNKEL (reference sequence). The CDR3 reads CAARTLGMETQYF. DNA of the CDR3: TGTGCCGCTCGTACCCTCGGGATGGAGACCCAGTACTTC.

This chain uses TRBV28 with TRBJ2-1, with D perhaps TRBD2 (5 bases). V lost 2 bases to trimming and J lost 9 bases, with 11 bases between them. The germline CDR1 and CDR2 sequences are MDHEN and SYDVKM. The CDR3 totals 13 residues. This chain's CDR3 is CASSLRVRAEQFF. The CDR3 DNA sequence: TGTGCCAGCAGTTTACGAGTGAGGGCTGAGCAGTTCTTC.

The CDR3 nucleotides read TGTGCCAGCAGCTTAGTGGAGGTTACGCAGTATTTT. It yields the protein CASSLVEVTQYF. V is TRBV7-9 and J is TRBJ2-3; tentative D call: TRBD2 (5 bases). V was trimmed by 1 base and J by 8 bases, leaving 7 bases between them. Per germline, CDR1 SEHNR and CDR2 FQNEAQ (reference sequence). The CDR3 is 12 residues long.

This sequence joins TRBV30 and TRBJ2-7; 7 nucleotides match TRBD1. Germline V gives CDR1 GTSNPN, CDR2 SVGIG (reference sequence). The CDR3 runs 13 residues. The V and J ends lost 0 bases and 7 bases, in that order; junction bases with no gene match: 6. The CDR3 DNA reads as TGTGCCTGGAGTGTAAAGGGGGCCTCGGAGCAGTACTTC. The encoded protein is CAWSVKGASEQYF.

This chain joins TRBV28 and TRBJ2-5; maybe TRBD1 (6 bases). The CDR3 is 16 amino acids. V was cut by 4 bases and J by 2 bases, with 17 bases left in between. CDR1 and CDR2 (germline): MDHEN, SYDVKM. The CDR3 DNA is TGTGCCAGCAGTTCTAACCCCGGGACACGTCAAGAGACCCAGTACTTC. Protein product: CASSSNPGTRQETQYF. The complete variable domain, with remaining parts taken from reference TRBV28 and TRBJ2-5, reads DVKVTQSSRYLVKRTGEKVFLECVQDMDHENMFWYRQDPGLGLRLIYFSYDVKMKEKGDIPEGYSVSREKKERFSLILESASTNQTSMYLCASSSNPGTRQETQYFGPGTRLLVL.

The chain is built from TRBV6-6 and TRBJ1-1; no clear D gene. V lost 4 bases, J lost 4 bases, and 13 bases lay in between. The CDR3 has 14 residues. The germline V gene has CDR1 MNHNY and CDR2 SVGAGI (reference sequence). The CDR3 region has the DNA TGTGCCAGCAGTTTGGAGCGGTGGGGCACTGAAGCTTTCTTT. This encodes CASSLERWGTEAFF.

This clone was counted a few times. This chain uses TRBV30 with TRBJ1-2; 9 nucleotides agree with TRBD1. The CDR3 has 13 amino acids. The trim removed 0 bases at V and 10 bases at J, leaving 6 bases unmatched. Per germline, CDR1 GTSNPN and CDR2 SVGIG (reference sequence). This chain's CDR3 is CAWSVWGTGTYTF. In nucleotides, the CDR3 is TGTGCCTGGAGTGTATGGGGGACAGGGACCTACACCTTC.

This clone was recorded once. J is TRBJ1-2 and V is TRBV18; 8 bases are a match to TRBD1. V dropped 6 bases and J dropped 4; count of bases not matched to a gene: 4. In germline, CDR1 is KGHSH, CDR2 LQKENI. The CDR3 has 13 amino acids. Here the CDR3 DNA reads TGTGCCAGCTCTCAACAGGGGGGCTATGGCTACACCTTC. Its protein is CASSQQGGYGYTF.

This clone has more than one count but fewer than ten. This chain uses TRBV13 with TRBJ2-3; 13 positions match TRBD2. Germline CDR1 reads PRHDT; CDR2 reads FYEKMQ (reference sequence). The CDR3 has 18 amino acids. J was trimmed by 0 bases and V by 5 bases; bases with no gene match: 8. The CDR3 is CASSRLAGGPRSTDTQYF. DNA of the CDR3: TGTGCCAGCAGCCGACTAGCGGGGGGACCGAGGAGCACAGATACGCAGTATTTT.

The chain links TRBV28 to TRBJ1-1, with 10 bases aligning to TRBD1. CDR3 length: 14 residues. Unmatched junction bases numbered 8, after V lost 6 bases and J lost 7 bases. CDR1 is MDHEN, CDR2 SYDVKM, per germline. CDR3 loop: CASSRGTGVIEAFF. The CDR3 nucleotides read TGTGCCAGCAGCCGCGGGACAGGGGTGATTGAAGCTTTCTTT.

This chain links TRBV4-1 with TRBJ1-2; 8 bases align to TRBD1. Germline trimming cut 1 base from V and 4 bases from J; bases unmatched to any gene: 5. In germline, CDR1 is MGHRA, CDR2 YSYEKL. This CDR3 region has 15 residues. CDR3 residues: CASSQGTGIGYGYTF. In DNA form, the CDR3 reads TGCGCCAGCAGCCAAGGGACAGGGATCGGCTATGGCTACACCTTC.

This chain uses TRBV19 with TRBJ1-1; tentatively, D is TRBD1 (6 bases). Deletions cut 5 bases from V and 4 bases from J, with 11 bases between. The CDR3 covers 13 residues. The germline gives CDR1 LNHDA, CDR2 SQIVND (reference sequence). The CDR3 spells CASSSGEATEAFF. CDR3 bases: TGTGCCAGTAGTTCAGGGGAAGCCACTGAAGCTTTCTTT.

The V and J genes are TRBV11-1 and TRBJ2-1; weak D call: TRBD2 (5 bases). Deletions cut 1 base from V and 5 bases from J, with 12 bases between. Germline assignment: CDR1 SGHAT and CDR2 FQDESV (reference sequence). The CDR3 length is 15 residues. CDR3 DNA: TGTGCCAGCAGCTTAGGGAGGACGGGAAACAATGAGCAGTTCTTC. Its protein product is CASSLGRTGNNEQFF.

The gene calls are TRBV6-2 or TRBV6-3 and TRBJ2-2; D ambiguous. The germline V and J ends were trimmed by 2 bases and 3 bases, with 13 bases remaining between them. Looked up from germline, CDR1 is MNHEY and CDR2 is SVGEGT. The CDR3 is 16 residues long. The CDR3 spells CASSYPPLQYTGELFF. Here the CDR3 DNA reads TGTGCCAGCAGTTACCCACCGCTACAGTACACCGGGGAGCTGTTTTTT.

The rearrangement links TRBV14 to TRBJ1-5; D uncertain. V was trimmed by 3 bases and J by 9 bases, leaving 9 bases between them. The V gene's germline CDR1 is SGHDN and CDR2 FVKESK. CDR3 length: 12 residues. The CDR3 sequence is CASSQVAGPQHF. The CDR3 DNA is TGTGCCAGCAGCCAGGTTGCGGGGCCCCAGCATTTT.